These 14 T cell receptor beta chains were sequenced from one sample in a study of response to subunit inactivated influenza vaccine. TCRdb re-called the RT-PCR reads through MiXCR, storing one row per CDR3 protein. Here the sample spans approximately 730,000 distinct CDR3 sequences, around 14% being singletons. The sequenced sample was PBMCs from blood, obtained less than 15 days before vaccination. The receptors here all came from a man aged 50-60 years who received an inactivated influenza vaccine.

This clonotype was counted between two and nine times. The J gene is TRBJ1-2, the V gene TRBV7-2; TRBD1 matches at 7 bases. V lost 5 bases, J lost 8 bases, and 8 bases stayed unmatched. CDR1 and CDR2 from the germline V gene are SGHTA and FQGNSA. The CDR3 runs to 13 residues. The CDR3 DNA reads as TGTGCCAGCAGCAACACAGGGGTTCGAGGCTACACCTTC. Translation gives CASSNTGVRGYTF.

This clonotype was counted many times. The CDR3, as DNA: TGCAGCGTTGCCTTTAACACTGAAGCTTTCTTT. It encodes CSVAFNTEAFF. This chain uses TRBV29-1 with TRBJ1-1, with D hard to call. Germline V lookup: CDR1 SQVTM, CDR2 ANQGSEA. The CDR3 contains 11 residues. V lost 4 bases and J 2 bases, leaving 5 bases between the germline ends.

CDR3 protein: CAIRKAGDYEQYF. In DNA, the CDR3 is TGTGCCATCAGGAAGGCGGGGGACTACGAGCAGTACTTC. The V and J genes are TRBV10-3 and TRBJ2-7, with 7 bases that match TRBD2. Germline assignment: CDR1 ENHRY and CDR2 SYGVKD. V shed 6 bases and J 3 bases; nucleotides not matched to a gene: 5. This CDR3 is 13 amino acids long.

The CDR3 sequence: CASSQDRFGEQYF. In DNA, the CDR3 is TGTGCCAGCAGCCAAGACAGGTTCGGCGAGCAGTACTTC. V is TRBV4-2 and J is TRBJ2-7; no definite D call. CDR3 length: 13 amino acids. Trimming took 0 bases from V and 6 from J, leaving 9 bases between them. The germline V gene encodes CDR1 LGHNA and CDR2 YNFKEQ.

This clonotype was found a few times. This CDR3 reads CASTGRSRNTEAFF. In nucleotides, the CDR3 is TGTGCCAGCACGGGGAGGAGCAGGAACACTGAAGCTTTCTTT. The V and J genes are TRBV7-9 and TRBJ1-1; no firm D call. The CDR3 consists of 14 residues. Trimming pared 7 bases from V and 1 base from J, leaving 13 bases between. Germline V CDR1 and CDR2: SEHNR, FQNEAQ (reference sequence).

This clonotype showed up many times. The chain recombines TRBV7-2 with TRBJ2-7; the D gene is possibly TRBD1 (5 bases). The ends were cut back, 2 bases at V and 5 bases at J, with 10 bases in the middle. CDR3 length equals 13 residues. CDR1 is SGHTA, CDR2 FQGNSA, per germline. The CDR3 sequence: CASSLRWGDEQYF. The CDR3 nucleotides read TGTGCCAGCAGCTTAAGGTGGGGCGACGAGCAGTACTTC.

This clonotype was detected only a few times. This sequence joins TRBV14 and TRBJ1-2; D may be TRBD1 (5 bases). The V end lost 2 bases, the J end lost 3 bases, and 13 bases lay between the germline ends. Germline values: CDR1 SGHDN, CDR2 FVKESK. CDR3 length: 15 residues. The CDR3 region has the DNA TGTGCCAGCAGCCAAAAGGGGTTTGACTACTATGGCTACACCTTC. Its protein product is CASSQKGFDYYGYTF.

This clonotype was seen a few times. This sequence joins TRBV5-1 and TRBJ1-3; 11 bases match TRBD1. Per the germline V gene, CDR1 is SGHRS and CDR2 is YFSETQ. Unmatched junction bases numbered 11, after V lost 4 bases and J lost 14 bases. CDR3 length: 14 amino acids. The DNA of the CDR3 is TGCGCCAGCAGCGCGGGACAGGGGGGCGGCGGCGTATATTTT. Its protein is CASSAGQGGGGVYF. The full variable domain, rest sourced from reference TRBV5-1 and TRBJ1-3, is KAGVTQTPRYLIKTRGQQVTLSCSPISGHRSVSWYQQTPGQGLQFLFEYFSETQRNKGNFPGRFSGRQFSNSRSEMNVSTLELGDSALYLCASSAGQGGGGVYFGEGSWLTVV.

This clonotype has only a few counts. The V gene is TRBV7-2, the J gene TRBJ2-5; 11 bases align to TRBD2. V was pared by 5 bases and J by 7 bases, with 9 bases of the junction left unmatched. Germline V gene data show CDR1 as SGHTA and CDR2 as FQGNSA. The CDR3 has 15 residues. CDR3 bases: TGTGCCAGCAGCCCCCCAACTAGCGGGAGTTTGACCCAGTACTTC. This encodes CASSPPTSGSLTQYF. The complete variable domain, with remaining parts taken from reference TRBV7-2 and TRBJ2-5, reads GAGVSQSPSNKVTEKGKDVELRCDPISGHTALYWYRQSLGQGLEFLIYFQGNSAPDKSGLPSDRFSAERTGGSVSTLTIQRTQQEDSAVYLCASSPPTSGSLTQYFGPGTRLLVL.

The chain links TRBV7-2 to TRBJ2-3; weak D call: TRBD2 (6 bases). The germline V gene has CDR1 SGHTA and CDR2 FQGNSA. The CDR3 spans 13 residues. V shed 2 bases and J shed 11 bases, with 14 bases lying between them. The CDR3 is CASSLIQQRVQYF. The CDR3 region has the DNA TGTGCCAGCAGCTTAATACAGCAGCGGGTGCAGTATTTT.

This clonotype appeared many times. V is TRBV10-3 and J is TRBJ2-3, with D uncertain. Germline lookup yields CDR1 ENHRY and CDR2 SYGVKD. The CDR3 is 16 amino acids. Deletions cut 3 bases from V and 6 bases from J, with 19 bases between. DNA for the CDR3: TGTGCCATCAGTGATCCCGTCGACGGCCGGTGGGATACGCAGTATTTT. As protein: CAISDPVDGRWDTQYF.

J is TRBJ2-7 and V is TRBV4-2; D assignment may be TRBD1 or TRBD2 (5 bases each). The V gene's germline CDR1 is LGHNA and CDR2 YNFKEQ. The V end lost 5 bases, the J end lost 2 bases, and 13 bases lay between the germline ends. The CDR3 length is 14 residues. The CDR3 coding sequence is TGTGCCAGCAGCGCAGGGACGCTTGCCTACGAGCAGTACTTC. It encodes CASSAGTLAYEQYF.

The table lists this clonotype with a few counts. J is TRBJ1-2 and V is TRBV6-2 or TRBV6-3, with D perhaps TRBD1 (6 bases). Germline CDR1 is MNHEY and CDR2 is SVGEGT. V was pared by 0 bases and J by 4 bases, with 12 bases between. The CDR3 is 15 amino acids. CDR3 region: CASSYSRGRTYGYTF. CDR3 nucleotides: TGTGCCAGCAGTTACTCCCGGGGGCGGACCTATGGCTACACCTTC.

This clonotype appeared a single time. This rearrangement joins TRBV20-1 to TRBJ2-7; TRBD1 is a possible D gene (5 bases). Trimming took 1 base from V and 1 from J, leaving 17 bases between them. The CDR3 runs to 16 residues. Germline lookup yields CDR1 DFQATT and CDR2 SNEGSKA (reference sequence). The CDR3 region has the DNA TGCAGTGCTAGAGCCACCCAGGCAGGACAATCCTACGAGCAGTACTTC. Protein sequence: CSARATQAGQSYEQYF.